The rows below give T cell receptor beta chains drawn from one sample of a study of blood T cell repertoires in COVID-19. The method was immunoSEQ multiplex PCR; TCRdb's version includes in-frame clones alone and lacks a portion of them. The sample consists of about 220,000 clones, 85% of them appearing once. The source material was peripheral blood. The receptor source for this set is a woman aged 70-85 years with COVID-19, enrolled during active disease. Each CDR3 is given with its conserved first and last residue. A D gene is named only where the DNA matches it firmly. Where a row states a size, it is once, few, many or the class of an expanded clone; other rows omit it.

abundance	v_gene	len	d_gene	j_gene	CDR3nt	CDR3aa
few	TRBV7-8	16	NA	TRBJ1-3	TGTGCCAGCAGCTTTAGTCAGGGGAAAACTGGAAACACCATATATTTT	CASSFSQGKTGNTIYF
few	TRBV28	14	NA	TRBJ1-6	TGTGCCAGCAGTTGGGAGGTCGGCTATTCACCCCTCCACTTT	CASSWEVGYSPLHF
NA	TRBV27	15	NA	TRBJ1-2	TGTGCCAGCAGTTTATCGGGGGGGAGAGGTGATGGCTACACCTTC	CASSLSGGRGDGYTF
NA	TRBV6-4	14	NA	TRBJ1-2	TGTGCCAGCAGTGACTCGGTCAGGGGATATGGCTACACCTTC	CASSDSVRGYGYTF
NA	TRBV5-6	16	TRBD2	TRBJ2-1	TGTGCCAGCAGCGACGGGACTAGCGGAAGTCAGAATGAGCAGTTCTTC	CASSDGTSGSQNEQFF
NA	TRBV6-5	15	TRBD1	TRBJ1-6	TGTGCCAGCAGTCAACAGGGGGCTGTAAATTCACCCCTCCACTTT	CASSQQGAVNSPLHF
NA	TRBV4-3	14	NA	TRBJ1-2	TGCGCCAGCAGCCAAAAGAATAGTGGCTATGGCTACACCTTC	CASSQKNSGYGYTF
NA	TRBV6-5	14	NA	TRBJ1-2	TGTGCCAGCAGTTACACCAGGGAGGGTTTGGGCTACACCTTC	CASSYTREGLGYTF
NA	TRBV7-2	15	NA	TRBJ2-3	TGTGCCAGCAGCTTAGTCGCAGGGAAGCCAGATACGCAGTATTTT	CASSLVAGKPDTQYF
NA	TRBV27	14	TRBD1	TRBJ2-7	TGTGCCAGCAGGAGAGGGGGCGGAAACTACGAGCAGTACTTC	CASRRGGGNYEQYF
NA	TRBV6-1	16	NA	TRBJ2-1	TGTGCCAGCAGTGAAGCGCTAGCGAACTCCTACAATGAGCAGTTCTTC	CASSEALANSYNEQFF
few	TRBV2	14	NA	TRBJ1-2	TGTGCCAGCAGTGGGAGTCAGGGTGGCTATGGCTACACCTTC	CASSGSQGGYGYTF
once	TRBV27	14	NA	TRBJ2-1	TGTGCCAGCAGTTTACAGGGCCTTTTCGGAGTGCAGTTCTTC	CASSLQGLFGVQFF
NA	TRBV5-1	18	TRBD2	TRBJ2-3	TGCGCCAGCAGCTGGGGACTAGCGGGGGGGCCCGGCACAGATACGCAGTATTTT	CASSWGLAGGPGTDTQYF
NA	TRBV7-8	15	NA	TRBJ2-7	TGTGCCAGCAGCTTATATGAGACTAACTCCTACGAGCAGTACTTC	CASSLYETNSYEQYF
NA	TRBV30	13	NA	TRBJ1-1	TGTGCCTGGAACAAGGGGCTGAACACTGAAGCTTTCTTT	CAWNKGLNTEAFF
NA	TRBV9	13	NA	TRBJ1-2	TGTGCCAGCCACCCGGGGGGGTCCTATGGCTACACCTTC	CASHPGGSYGYTF
NA	TRBV19	15	NA	TRBJ1-4	TGTGCCAGTAGTCGGGGTAAGGGAGGAGGAGAAAAACTGTTTTTT	CASSRGKGGGEKLFF
few	TRBV14	18	TRBD2	TRBJ2-1	TGTGCCAGCAGCGCGGGACTAGCGGGAGGGATTCGTTACAATGAGCAGTTCTTC	CASSAGLAGGIRYNEQFF
once	TRBV6-5	13	NA	TRBJ2-3	TGTGCCAGCCGACAGGAGAGCACAGATACGCAGTATTTT	CASRQESTDTQYF
NA	TRBV2	15	NA	TRBJ1-6	TGTGCCAGCAGCCTACCACAGGGCTTAAATTCACCCCTCCACTTT	CASSLPQGLNSPLHF
NA	TRBV5-1	14	NA	TRBJ2-1	TGCGCCAGCAGCTTGGGCAGCTCCTACAATGAGCAGTTCTTC	CASSLGSSYNEQFF
NA	TRBV2	14	TRBD1	TRBJ1-6	TGTGCCAGCCATCCGACAGGGCTGAGGTCACCCCTCCACTTT	CASHPTGLRSPLHF
NA	TRBV10-3	13	NA	TRBJ1-1	TGTGCCATCAGATTAAGTCGGGACACTGAAGCTTTCTTT	CAIRLSRDTEAFF
NA	TRBV9	16	TRBD2	TRBJ2-7	TGTGCCAGCAGCGTAGACGGCGGGAGGGACTCCTACGAGCAGTACTTC	CASSVDGGRDSYEQYF
NA	TRBV27	16	NA	TRBJ2-5	TGTGCCAGCAGTTTTGGGGCAGCGAACACCCATGCGACCCAGTACTTC	CASSFGAANTHATQYF
NA	TRBV28	14	TRBD1	TRBJ2-1	TGTGCCAGCAGTTGGACAGGGGCATACAATGAGCAGTTCTTC	CASSWTGAYNEQFF
few	TRBV27	21	NA	TRBJ1-4	TGTGCCAGCAGTTTCCATAACAAAGACAGTTTTGGCCCACCGTGGGGTGAAAAACTGTTTTTT	CASSFHNKDSFGPPWGEKLFF
once	TRBV5-3	16	TRBD2	TRBJ2-1	TGTGCCAGAATCCCCGATCCGGGACTAGTCCGCTGTGAGCAGTTCTTC	CARIPDPGLVRCEQFF
NA	TRBV7-2	15	NA	TRBJ1-2	TGTGCCAGCAGCTTAGTTAGGGCCCTAGGGAGTGGCTACACCTTC	CASSLVRALGSGYTF
NA	TRBV6-5	14	TRBD2	TRBJ2-5	TGTGCCAGCAGCAGAAGCGGGAGCGGGGAGACCCAGTACTTC	CASSRSGSGETQYF
NA	TRBV19	14	NA	TRBJ2-1	TGTGCCAGTAGGGGCCGGGAGAACAACAATGAGCAGTTCTTC	CASRGRENNNEQFF
NA	TRBV2	14	NA	TRBJ2-3	TGTGCCAGCTCCCCAGGTCCTAGCACAGATACGCAGTATTTT	CASSPGPSTDTQYF
NA	TRBV25-1	14	NA	TRBJ1-2	TGTGCCAGCAGTGAAGTCAGGGGTTCCTATGGCTACACCTTC	CASSEVRGSYGYTF
NA	TRBV6-2/TRBV6-3	20	NA	TRBJ1-5	TGTGCCAGCAGTTACTCAATCTACTACGAAACCGGACACGAGAGAGAAGCCCAGCATTTT	CASSYSIYYETGHEREAQHF
NA	TRBV19	13	TRBD1	TRBJ1-1	TGTGCCAGTAGTTTGACAGGGGGCCCAGCGGCTTTCTTT	CASSLTGGPAAFF
NA	TRBV4-3	17	NA	TRBJ2-1	TGCGCCAGCAGCCAAGATCCCGACACGGATGGGTACAATGAGCAGTTCTTC	CASSQDPDTDGYNEQFF
NA	TRBV6-5	15	TRBD1	TRBJ1-6	TGTGCCAGCAGCCCAGGGGGTCCCTATAATTCACCCCTCCACTTT	CASSPGGPYNSPLHF
NA	TRBV5-1	15	TRBD1	TRBJ2-7	TGCGCCAGCAGCTTGCGCCAGGGGGCTTCTGGCGAGCAGTACTTC	CASSLRQGASGEQYF
NA	TRBV15	15	NA	TRBJ1-5	TGTGCCACCAGCAGAGATCCAGCTGCGGGACAGCCCCAGCATTTT	CATSRDPAAGQPQHF
few	TRBV19	15	NA	TRBJ1-4	TGTGCCAGTAGCCCAACATCGGCCAGAGGCGAAAAACTGTTTTTT	CASSPTSARGEKLFF
once	TRBV11-2	16	NA	TRBJ2-3	TGTGCCAGCAGCTTAGATCTGGGTAGGGGCTCGGATACGCAGTATTTT	CASSLDLGRGSDTQYF
NA	TRBV27	15	TRBD1	TRBJ1-2	TGTGCCAGCAGTTGGACAGGGACCTATTCTCAGGGCTACACCTTC	CASSWTGTYSQGYTF